This T cell receptor (beta chain) was sequenced for a study of cytotoxic CD8 clonotypes in ibrutinib-treated CLL. Study-wide context: A median 12 months of treatment, range 6 to 36, preceded the collection of response samples.

TCRdb's copy holds only in-frame clones and misses some; the assay was immunoSEQ multiplex PCR. The sample carries 150,000 to 200,000 clones, around three quarters recorded once. Specimen: PBMCs, collected after 24 months of ibrutinib treatment. The TCR comes from a human donor with chronic lymphocytic leukemia.

The CDR3 DNA sequence: TGTGCCAGCAGCCAAGATAGCGACTCTGACGAGCAGTACTTC. Its translation is CASSQDSDSDEQYF. J is TRBJ2-7 and V is TRBV4-2, with D perhaps matching TRBD2 (5 bases). The CDR3 contains 14 residues. V was pared by 0 bases and J by 5 bases, with 11 bases between. Looked up from germline, CDR1 is LGHNA and CDR2 is YNFKEQ.